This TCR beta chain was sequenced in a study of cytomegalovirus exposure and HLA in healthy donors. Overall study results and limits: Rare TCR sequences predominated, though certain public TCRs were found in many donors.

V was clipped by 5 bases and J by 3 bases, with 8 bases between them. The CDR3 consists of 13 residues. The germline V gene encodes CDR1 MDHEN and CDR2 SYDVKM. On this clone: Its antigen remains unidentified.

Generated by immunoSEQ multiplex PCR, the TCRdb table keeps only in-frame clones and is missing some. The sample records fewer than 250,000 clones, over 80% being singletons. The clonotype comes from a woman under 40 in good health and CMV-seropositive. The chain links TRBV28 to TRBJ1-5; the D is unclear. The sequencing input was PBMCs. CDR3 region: CASSNRINQPQHF. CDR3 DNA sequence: TGTGCCAGCAGTAACCGGATCAATCAGCCCCAGCATTTT. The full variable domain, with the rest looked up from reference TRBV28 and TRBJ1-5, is DVKVTQSSRYLVKRTGEKVFLECVQDMDHENMFWYRQDPGLGLRLIYFSYDVKMKEKGDIPEGYSVSREKKERFSLILESASTNQTSMYLCASSNRINQPQHFGDGTRLSIL.